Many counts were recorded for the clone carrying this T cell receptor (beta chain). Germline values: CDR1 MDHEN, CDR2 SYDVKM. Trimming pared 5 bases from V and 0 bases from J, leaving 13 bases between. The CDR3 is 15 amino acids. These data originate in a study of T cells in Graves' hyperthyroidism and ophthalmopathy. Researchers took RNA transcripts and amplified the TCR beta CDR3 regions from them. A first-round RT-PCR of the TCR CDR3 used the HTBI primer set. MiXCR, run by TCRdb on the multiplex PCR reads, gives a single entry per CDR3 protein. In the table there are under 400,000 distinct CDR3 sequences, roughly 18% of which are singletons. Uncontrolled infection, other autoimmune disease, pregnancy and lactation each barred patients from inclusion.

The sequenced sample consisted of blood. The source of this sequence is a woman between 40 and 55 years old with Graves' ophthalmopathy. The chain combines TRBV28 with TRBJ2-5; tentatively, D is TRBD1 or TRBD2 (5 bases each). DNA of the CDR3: TGTGCCAGCAGTCCAGAGGGGTGGTACCAAGAGACCCAGTACTTC. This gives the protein CASSPEGWYQETQYF.